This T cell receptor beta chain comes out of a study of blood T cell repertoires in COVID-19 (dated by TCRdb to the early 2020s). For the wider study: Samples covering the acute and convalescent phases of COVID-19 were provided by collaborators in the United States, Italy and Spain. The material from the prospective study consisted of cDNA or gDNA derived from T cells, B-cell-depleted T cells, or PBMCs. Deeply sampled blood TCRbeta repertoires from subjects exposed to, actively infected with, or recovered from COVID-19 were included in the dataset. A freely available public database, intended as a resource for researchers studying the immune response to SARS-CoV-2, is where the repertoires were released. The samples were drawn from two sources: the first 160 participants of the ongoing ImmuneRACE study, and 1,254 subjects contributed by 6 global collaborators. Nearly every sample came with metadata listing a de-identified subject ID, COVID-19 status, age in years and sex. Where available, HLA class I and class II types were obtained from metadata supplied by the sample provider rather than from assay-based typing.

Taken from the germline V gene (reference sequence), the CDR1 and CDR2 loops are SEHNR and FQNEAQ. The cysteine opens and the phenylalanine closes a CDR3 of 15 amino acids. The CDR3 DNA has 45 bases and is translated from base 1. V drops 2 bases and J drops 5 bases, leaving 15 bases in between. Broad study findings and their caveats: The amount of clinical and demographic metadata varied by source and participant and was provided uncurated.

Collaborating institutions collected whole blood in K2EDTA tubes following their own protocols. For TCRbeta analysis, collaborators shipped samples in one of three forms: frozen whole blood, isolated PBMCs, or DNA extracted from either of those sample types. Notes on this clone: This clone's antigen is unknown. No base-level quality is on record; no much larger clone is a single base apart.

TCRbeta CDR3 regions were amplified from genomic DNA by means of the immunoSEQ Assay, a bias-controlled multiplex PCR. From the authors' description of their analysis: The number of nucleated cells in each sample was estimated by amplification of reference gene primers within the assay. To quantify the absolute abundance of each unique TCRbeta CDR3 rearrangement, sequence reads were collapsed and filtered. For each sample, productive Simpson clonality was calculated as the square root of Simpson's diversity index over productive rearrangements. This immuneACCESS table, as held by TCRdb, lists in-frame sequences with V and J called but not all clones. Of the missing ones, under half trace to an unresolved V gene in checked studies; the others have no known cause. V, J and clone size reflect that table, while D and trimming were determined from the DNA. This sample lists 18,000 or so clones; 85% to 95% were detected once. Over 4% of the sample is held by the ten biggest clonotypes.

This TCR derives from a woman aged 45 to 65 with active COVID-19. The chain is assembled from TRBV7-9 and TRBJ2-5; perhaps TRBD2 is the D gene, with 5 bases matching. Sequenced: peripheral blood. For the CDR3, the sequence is CASSLLAGGGETQYF. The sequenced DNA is TGTGCCAGCAGCTTATTGGCGGGCGGTGGGGAGACCCAGTACTTC. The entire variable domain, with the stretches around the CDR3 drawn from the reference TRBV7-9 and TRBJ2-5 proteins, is DTGVSQNPRHKITKRGQNVTFRCDPISEHNRLYWYRQTLGQGPEFLTYFQNEAQLEKSRLLSDRFSAERPKGSFSTLEIQRTEQGDSAMYLCASSLLAGGGETQYFGPGTRLLVL.